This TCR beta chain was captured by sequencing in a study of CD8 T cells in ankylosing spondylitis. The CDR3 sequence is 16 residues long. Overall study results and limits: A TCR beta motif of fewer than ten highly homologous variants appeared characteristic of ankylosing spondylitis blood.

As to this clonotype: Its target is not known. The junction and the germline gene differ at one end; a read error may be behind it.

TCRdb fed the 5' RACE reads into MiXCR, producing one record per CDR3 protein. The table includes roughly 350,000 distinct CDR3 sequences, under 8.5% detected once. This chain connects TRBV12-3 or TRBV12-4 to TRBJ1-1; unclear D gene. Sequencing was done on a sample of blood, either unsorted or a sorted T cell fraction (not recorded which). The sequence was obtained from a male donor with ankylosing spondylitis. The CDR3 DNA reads TGTGCCAGCAGCCCCAATGATTTGTTGATGAACACTGAAGCTTCCTTT. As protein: CASSPNDLLMNTEASF.